The 17 T cell receptor beta chains in this list originate from one sample, sequenced in a study of neurological immune-mediated disorders. A single record per CDR3 protein comes from TCRdb applying MiXCR to the 5' RACE reads. The table shows roughly 62,000 distinct CDR3 sequences, with less than 6% occurring only once. The specimen was PBMCs. The receptors were sampled from a woman aged 45-65 years with multiple sclerosis.

This clonotype was counted at least ten times. The rearrangement links TRBV29-1 to TRBJ2-7; D might be TRBD1 (6 bases). This CDR3 has 12 residues. Trimming cost V 7 bases and J 5 bases, with 15 bases left between them. The germline gives CDR1 SQVTM, CDR2 ANQGSEA. CDR3 amino acids: CSGRTEPHEQYF. The CDR3 nucleotides are TGCAGCGGCCGGACAGAGCCCCACGAGCAGTACTTC.

There are many counts of this clonotype. The rearrangement links TRBV2 to TRBJ2-3; D not certain. The V gene lost 0 bases and the J gene lost 5 bases, with 3 bases spanning the gap. The CDR3 is 12 amino acids. Germline V gene data show CDR1 as SNHLY and CDR2 as FYNNEI. CDR3 sequence: CASSEAEDTQYF. CDR3 nucleotide sequence: TGTGCCAGCAGTGAAGCGGAAGATACGCAGTATTTT.

This clonotype was picked up many times. This chain connects TRBV7-3 to TRBJ2-3; D possibly corresponds to TRBD1 (5 bases). V was cut by 2 bases and J by 0 bases, with 9 bases left in between. This CDR3 spans 15 amino acids. Germline CDR1 is SGHTA and CDR2 is FQGTGA. This chain's CDR3 is CASSLGQGSTDTQYF. DNA of the CDR3: TGTGCCAGCAGCTTAGGGCAGGGAAGCACAGATACGCAGTATTTT.

This clonotype rates as medium-sized. CDR3 protein: CAAGGTTGGYTF. CDR3 sequence (DNA): TGTGCCGCCGGGGGCACAACGGGGGGCTACACCTTC. The chain has TRBV27 and TRBJ1-2, with TRBD1 as a possible D gene (6 bases). The germline V gene has CDR1 MNHEY and CDR2 SMNVEV (reference sequence). V dropped 11 bases and J dropped 8 bases, with 18 bases sitting between them. The CDR3 extends over 12 amino acids.

Concerning this clonotype itself: Possible read error: a much larger clone is one base away. The rearrangement uses TRBV9 and TRBJ2-2, with D unresolved. V lost 0 bases and J 6 bases, leaving 9 bases between the germline ends. Germline V lookup: CDR1 SGDLS, CDR2 YYNGEE. This CDR3 is 14 amino acids long. CDR3 in DNA: TGTGCCAGCAGCGTAGCTCCGACCGCCGGGGAGCTGTTTTTT. Translating it yields CASSVAPTAGELFF.

V gene TRBV21-1 combines with J gene TRBJ2-7. TRBV21-1 is a pseudogene. This CDR3 has 9 amino acids. CDR3 sequence (DNA): TGTGTCACGGCTCACGAGCAGTACGTC. Translation gives CVTAHEQYV.

This clonotype came up many times. A read error may produce the germline difference seen at one junction end. The genes are TRBV7-2 and TRBJ1-6; TRBD1 is a possible D gene (5 bases). The germline gives CDR1 SGHTA, CDR2 FQGNSA. This CDR3 comprises 15 residues. CDR3 nucleotides: TGTGCCAGCAGCTCCTCCGGGACGTCAAATTCACCCCTCAACTTT. Residues: CASSSSGTSNSPLNF.

There are many counts of this clonotype. The CDR3 region has the DNA TGTGCCATCAGTGACAGGGAACGTAGCGATGAGCAGTTCTTC. As protein: CAISDRERSDEQFF. The chain joins TRBV10-3 to TRBJ2-1; D is possibly TRBD1 or TRBD2 (5 bases each). V was shortened by 3 bases and J by 8 bases, with 14 bases between the two germline ends. Per the germline V gene, CDR1 is ENHRY and CDR2 is SYGVKD. CDR3 length equals 14 residues.

As regards this clonotype: This could be a read error, since a much larger clone is one nucleotide away. V and J are TRBV5-1 and TRBJ2-1, with TRBD1 matching 7 bases. CDR1 is SGHRS and CDR2 is YFSETQ in the germline V gene. CDR3 length: 15 residues. V lost 4 bases, J lost 2 bases, and 6 bases stayed unmatched. The CDR3 sequence is CASSLGDRTYNEQFF. For the CDR3, the DNA is TGCGCCAGCAGCCTAGGGGACAGAACCTACAATGAGCAGTTCTTC.

This clonotype was counted ten times or more. The genes are TRBV2 and TRBJ1-6; no definite D call. CDR1 is SNHLY and CDR2 is FYNNEI in the germline V gene. V gave up 8 bases and J gave up 10 bases, with 24 bases separating them. The CDR3 consists of 16 residues. The CDR3, as DNA: TGTGCCAGCTCCCCGGAAAGGGCCCAACTAGGATCACCCCTCCACTTT. Its protein product is CASSPERAQLGSPLHF. Full variable domain (missing parts from reference TRBV2 and TRBJ1-6): EPEVTQTPSHQVTQMGQEVILRCVPISNHLYFYWYRQILGQKVEFLVSFYNNEISEKSEIFDDQFSVERPDGSNFTLKIRSTKLEDSAMYFCASSPERAQLGSPLHFGNGTRLTVT.

In regard to this clonotype: A much larger clone sits a single nucleotide away, making a read error possible. The chain couples TRBV9 to TRBJ2-7, with 9 bases that match TRBD1. Germline CDR1 SGDLS, CDR2 YYNGEE. The CDR3 loop spans 13 amino acids. The CDR3 nucleotides read TGTGTCAGCAGCGCAGGGGGACAGGGCGAGCAGTACTTC. Residues: CVSSAGGQGEQYF.

This clonotype came up many times. The chain employs TRBV12-3 or TRBV12-4 and TRBJ2-4; 7 nucleotides align to TRBD1. After removal of 1 base from V and 5 bases from J, the junction contained 11 bases not matched to a gene. The CDR3 sequence is 17 residues long. The CDR3 is CASSLGVGQGVQNIQYF. In nucleotides, the CDR3 is TGTGCCAGCAGTTTAGGCGTTGGGCAGGGGGTTCAAAACATTCAGTACTTC.

This clonotype was picked up many times. The chain uses TRBV10-3 and TRBJ2-3, with D possibly being TRBD1 (6 bases). V was pared by 7 bases and J by 4 bases, with 15 bases between. The CDR3 has 14 amino acids. Per the germline V gene, CDR1 is ENHRY and CDR2 is SYGVKD. The chain's CDR3 is CAIMNRELPDTQYF. In DNA form, the CDR3 reads TGTGCCATCATGAACAGGGAGCTACCAGATACGCAGTATTTT.

This clonotype was recorded many times. V is TRBV20-1 and J is TRBJ1-1, with D perhaps TRBD1 (6 bases). The germline V gene has CDR1 DFQATT and CDR2 SNEGSKA (reference sequence). V dropped 4 bases and J dropped 1 base, with 13 bases sitting between them. The CDR3 has 14 residues. The CDR3 loop is CSAIPGHSNTEAFF. The DNA for the CDR3 is TGCAGTGCTATCCCGGGACACTCGAACACTGAAGCTTTCTTT.

This clonotype was counted at least ten times. The gene calls are TRBV6-4 and TRBJ2-3; 14 bases line up with TRBD2. CDR1 is MRHNA and CDR2 is SNTAGT in the germline V gene. Germline trimming cut 0 bases from V and 4 bases from J; bases unmatched to any gene: 0. CDR3 length equals 16 residues. This chain's CDR3 is CASSDSTSGGADTQYF. CDR3 nucleotide sequence: TGTGCCAGCAGTGACTCGACTAGCGGGGGGGCAGATACGCAGTATTTT.

This clonotype came up many times. The chain links TRBV7-2 to TRBJ1-1; D possibly corresponds to TRBD1 (6 bases). Germline V CDR1 and CDR2: SGHTA, FQGNSA. The ends were cut back, 2 bases at V and 1 base at J, with 14 bases in the middle. This CDR3 contains 16 residues. CDR3 DNA sequence: TGTGCCAGCAGCTTATTGGGGGGCGCAGGGAACACTGAAGCTTTCTTT. It yields the protein CASSLLGGAGNTEAFF. Filled out from reference TRBV7-2 and TRBJ1-1, the complete variable domain reads GAGVSQSPSNKVTEKGKDVELRCDPISGHTALYWYRQSLGQGLEFLIYFQGNSAPDKSGLPSDRFSAERTGGSVSTLTIQRTQQEDSAVYLCASSLLGGAGNTEAFFGQGTRLTVV.

This clonotype was counted at least ten times. This rearrangement joins TRBV7-2 to TRBJ1-2, with D perhaps matching TRBD1 (5 bases). This CDR3 spans 15 amino acids. Trimming pared 3 bases from V and 8 bases from J, leaving 19 bases between. Per the germline V gene, CDR1 is SGHTA and CDR2 is FQGNSA. The CDR3 reads CASSFSYRGLWGYTF. For the CDR3, the DNA is TGTGCCAGCAGCTTCTCCTATAGGGGCCTCTGGGGCTACACCTTC.